This T cell receptor beta chain was found in a study of shared clonotypes between healthy human individuals. Study findings and constraints: Clonotypes shared by all four donors outscored non-shared clonotypes in generation probability.

The data were produced by immunoSEQ multiplex PCR, yet TCRdb's version contains in-frame clones alone and is incomplete. The sample holds about 2.2 million clones, just over 90% seen once. The CDR3 runs 15 residues. J was trimmed by 7 bases and V by 5 bases; bases with no gene match: 5. The germline V gene encodes CDR1 SGHTA and CDR2 FQGNSA. Naive CD8 cells were CD45RO-negative, positively selected for CCR7, excluding terminally differentiated effector memory CD45RA+ cells. In regard to this clone: The antigen remains undetermined.

The TCR comes from a man younger than 30 in good health. Some clones in this sample may be carry-over from other donors' samples. Sequencing input: naive CD8+ T cells from PBMCs. V and J are TRBV7-2 and TRBJ2-1, with 13 bases that match TRBD2. The CDR3 DNA reads as TGTGCCAGCAGCCTGACTAGCGGGGGGATTAATGAGCAGTTCTTC. This codes for CASSLTSGGINEQFF.